The following is a T cell receptor (beta chain) sequence with its context. With 0 bases removed from V and 1 base from J, the gap between germline ends came to 5 bases. CDR1 and CDR2 (germline): SGHNT, YYREEE (reference sequence). CDR3 length equals 14 residues. This sample was taken from a study of blood T cell repertoires in COVID-19. Using immunoSEQ multiplex PCR, the repertoire was profiled, and TCRdb retains in-frame clones only, with some absent. The sample consists of some 140,000 clones, roughly 71% of them appearing once. The clonotype comes from a man older than 75 with acute or convalescent COVID-19. The sequenced sample consisted of peripheral blood. The rearrangement joins TRBV5-4 to TRBJ1-3; tentatively, D is TRBD1 (5 bases). CDR3 nucleotides: TGTGCCAGCAGCTTGGCAGGGTCTGGAAACACCATATATTTT. Amino acids: CASSLAGSGNTIYF. Drawing the rest from reference TRBV5-4 and TRBJ1-3, the complete variable domain is ETGVTQSPTHLIKTRGQQVTLRCSSQSGHNTVSWYQQALGQGPQFIFQYYREEENGRGNFPPRFSGLQFPNYSSELNVNALELDDSALYLCASSLAGSGNTIYFGEGSWLTVV.